This T cell receptor (beta chain) was identified in a study of blood T cell repertoires in COVID-19 (dated by TCRdb to about 2020). Describing the broader study: The collaborator samples originated in the United States, Italy and Spain and spanned the acute and convalescent phases of COVID-19. The material from the prospective study consisted of cDNA or gDNA derived from T cells, B-cell-depleted T cells, or PBMCs. Deeply sampled blood TCRbeta repertoires from subjects exposed to, actively infected with, or recovered from COVID-19 were included in the dataset. The repertoires were released in a freely available public database intended as a resource for research on the immune response to SARS-CoV-2. Samples were obtained from the ongoing ImmuneRACE study (first 160 participants) and from about 1,300 subjects provided by 6 global collaborators. Sample metadata almost always included a de-identified subject ID, COVID-19 status, age in years and sex. Where available, HLA class I and class II types were taken from metadata supplied by the sample provider and were not determined by assay-based typing. Study-wide conclusions, independent of this receptor: How much clinical and demographic metadata was included differed by source and by participant, and the metadata was provided uncurated.

At one collaborating source in Seattle, patients were enrolled during active infection and were followed longitudinally through the course of disease. Whole blood was collected in K2EDTA tubes by collaborating institutions according to the institutions' own protocols. For TCRbeta analysis, collaborators shipped samples as frozen whole blood, isolated PBMCs, or DNA extracted from either of those sample types. TCRbeta CDR3 regions were amplified from genomic DNA using the immunoSEQ Assay, a bias-controlled multiplex PCR. The authors processed their data as follows. Within the assay, amplification of reference gene primers was used to estimate how many nucleated cells each sample contained. To quantify the absolute abundance of each unique TCRbeta CDR3 rearrangement, sequence reads were collapsed and filtered. Productive Simpson clonality was computed per sample as the square root of Simpson's diversity index over productive rearrangements. TCRdb took over this immuneACCESS table, retaining in-frame rearrangements with V and J assigned. Such tables are incomplete; in checked studies, under half of the missing clones stem from an unresolved V gene, and the remainder is unexplained. D and trimming were read from the DNA, whereas the V and J calls and clone size are those reported in that table. In this sample the table shows some 310,000 clones, around 90% of which occur a single time. Roughly 2.8% of the sample goes to the ten largest clones.

V is reduced by 2 bases and J by 3 bases, leaving a spacing of 8 bases between them. The germline V gene yields MNHEY for CDR1 and SVGAGI for CDR2. Including cysteine and phenylalanine, the CDR3 has 14 amino acids. The sequence is cut down to CDR3 DNA, 42 bases in frame from base 1. Concerning this clone: Its target antigen remains unknown. The sample holds no much larger clone one base away, and base qualities are not on file.

Sequencing was carried out using peripheral blood. The clonotype was recovered from a woman aged 25 to 39 with COVID-19, enrolled during active disease. The chain joins TRBV6-5 to TRBJ1-3; too little of a D gene remains to name it. The DNA is as follows: TGTGCCAGCAGTTACGGAGGGTTTGGAAACACCATATATTTT. Translated, this gives CASSYGGFGNTIYF.